This T cell receptor (beta chain) was captured in a study of T-cell memory formation after mild COVID-19. Study summary: The study found TCR clusters largely donor specific.

TCRdb reprocessed the 5' RACE reads via MiXCR and lists one record per CDR3 protein. Of over 400,000 distinct CDR3 sequences in the sample, 23% were seen once. The study's findings and limits: Pre-infection memory harbored some responding clones, suggesting cross-reactive memory joined. CD4+ contracting clones were found mainly in CM and EM, and CD8+ ones in EMRA. Clones that contracted from day 15 to 85 were balanced CD4/CD8, while later expanders leaned CD4+.

As to this clonotype: The antigen is undetermined.

V was clipped by 7 bases and J by 4 bases, with 16 bases between them. CDR3 size: 14 residues. Germline CDR1 and CDR2: SEHNR and FQNEAQ (reference sequence). The chain employs TRBV7-9 and TRBJ2-5; perhaps TRBD1 as D (5 bases). The sample was PBMCs or a T cell subset sorted from them (not recorded which). This TCR derives from an adult woman who had mild COVID-19 (a few samples of this study predate the infection). Cell type and time point are not known. The CDR3 protein is CASTPDMGRETQYF. The CDR3 bases are TGTGCCAGCACTCCGGACATGGGGCGAGAGACCCAGTACTTC.